This passage covers 22 T cell receptor beta chains from one sample sequenced in a study of graft-versus-host responses after intestinal transplantation. TCRdb's copy holds only in-frame clones and misses some; the assay was immunoSEQ multiplex PCR. This table holds around 21,000 clones, 30% to 40% found once. Plates contained about 200,000 CFSE-labeled responder cells and about 200,000 irradiated, violet-dye-labeled stimulator cells. The starting material was alloreactive CD8+ T cells from a mixed lymphocyte reaction culture, obtained before intestinal transplant. Subset noted: CFSE-low proliferating T cells sorted from roughly six-day pre-transplant mixed lymphocyte reaction (GvH or HvG direction). The receptors come from a human patient who received an intestinal transplant.

V is TRBV6-5 and J is TRBJ2-7; maybe TRBD1 (7 bases). V dropped 2 bases and J dropped 4 bases, with 12 bases sitting between them. CDR1 and CDR2 from the germline V gene are MNHEY and SVGAGI. This CDR3 comprises 14 residues. CDR3 amino acids: CASSYARGVYEQYF. In DNA, the CDR3 is TGTGCCAGCAGTTACGCCAGGGGGGTGTACGAGCAGTACTTC.

The chain joins TRBV19 to TRBJ2-1, with 9 positions matching TRBD2. Germline CDR1 reads LNHDA; CDR2 reads SQIVND (reference sequence). CDR3 size: 15 residues. V was clipped by 2 bases and J by 3 bases; unmatched bases: 2. The chain's CDR3 is CASSIIAGDYNEQFF. The CDR3 coding sequence is TGTGCCAGTAGTATAATAGCGGGAGACTACAATGAGCAGTTCTTC.

This clone was seen a handful of times. Here the CDR3 reads CASSWRQGKPYEQYF. The CDR3 coding sequence is TGTGCCAGCAGCTGGAGACAGGGTAAACCCTACGAGCAGTACTTC. The chain uses TRBV6-1 and TRBJ2-7, with 7 bases lining up with TRBD1. This CDR3 has 15 residues. Germline values: CDR1 MNHNS, CDR2 SASEGT. Trimming took 6 bases from V and 2 from J; bases not matched to a gene: 10.

In its sample, this clone ranks as medium-sized. This rearrangement joins TRBV4-1 to TRBJ1-2, with TRBD1 matching 8 bases. The CDR3 has 17 amino acids. The ends lost 0 bases at V and 4 bases at J; junction bases unmatched: 10. The V gene's germline CDR1 is MGHRA and CDR2 YSYEKL. CDR3 loop: CASSQEPGQGPLYGYTF. CDR3 nucleotide sequence: TGCGCCAGCAGCCAAGAACCTGGACAGGGACCGCTCTATGGCTACACCTTC.

This clone is deemed medium-sized (0.01 to 0.1%). This chain uses TRBV7-9 with TRBJ2-1; the D is unclear. Trimming shortened V by 0 bases and J by 9 bases, and 6 bases separated the two germline ends. CDR3 length: 12 residues. Germline V gene sequence: CDR1 SEHNR, CDR2 FQNEAQ (reference sequence). In nucleotides, the CDR3 is TGTGCCAGCAGCTTAGCTAGCCCTGAGCAGTTCTTC. It encodes CASSLASPEQFF.

This clone is medium-sized in the sample. This chain connects TRBV2 to TRBJ2-1; no reliable D call. Trimming stripped 6 bases from V and 3 bases from J, with 3 bases between. CDR3 length: 11 residues. CDR1 and CDR2 (germline): SNHLY, FYNNEI. CDR3 region: CASRDYNEQFF. DNA for the CDR3: TGTGCCAGCAGGGACTACAATGAGCAGTTCTTC.

V and J are TRBV6-1 and TRBJ1-2, with 7 bases lining up with TRBD1. Germline trimming cut 6 bases from V and 4 bases from J; bases unmatched to any gene: 8. CDR3 length equals 14 residues. Germline CDR1 MNHNS, CDR2 SASEGT. The chain's CDR3 is CASSLGGLLYGYTF. For the CDR3, the DNA is TGTGCCAGCAGCCTAGGGGGCTTACTCTATGGCTACACCTTC.

This clone was picked up a small number of times. J is TRBJ1-1 and V is TRBV5-4; no reliable D call. The CDR3 is 12 residues long. Germline values: CDR1 SGHNT, CDR2 YYREEE (reference sequence). V was cut by 3 bases and J by 13 bases, with 16 bases left in between. CDR3 in amino acids: CASSSGLPTVFF. The CDR3 DNA sequence: TGTGCCAGCAGCTCCGGACTCCCGACGGTTTTCTTT.

The chain has TRBV28 and TRBJ2-1, with TRBD2 identical over 11 bases. The V segment lost 6 bases and the J segment 0 bases; nucleotides outside the gene matches: 7. CDR1 and CDR2 from the germline V gene are MDHEN and SYDVKM. The CDR3 has 17 amino acids. CDR3 residues: CASSRLAGSSSYNEQFF. The CDR3 DNA sequence: TGTGCCAGCAGCCGACTAGCGGGAAGCAGCTCCTACAATGAGCAGTTCTTC.

This chain connects TRBV6-6 to TRBJ2-2; a possible D gene is TRBD2 (5 bases). Germline loops: CDR1 MNHNY, CDR2 SVGAGI (reference sequence). V was cut by 2 bases and J by 1 base, with 8 bases left in between. CDR3 size: 15 residues. The CDR3 coding sequence is TGTGCCAGCAGTTACCGGGCGGGGAACACCGGGGAGCTGTTTTTT. Translated: CASSYRAGNTGELFF.

This chain joins TRBV6-1 and TRBJ2-7, with 9 bases that match TRBD2. Germline V gene lookup returns CDR1 MNHNS and CDR2 SASEGT. The junction had 7 bases not matched to a gene; V was cut back by 5 bases and J by 5 bases. The CDR3 runs 14 residues. CDR3 amino acids: CASSPGTSFHEQYF. DNA of the CDR3: TGTGCCAGCAGTCCCGGGACTAGCTTCCACGAGCAGTACTTC.

This clone was seen more than once but under ten times. This chain uses TRBV19 with TRBJ1-5; D possibly corresponds to TRBD1 (5 bases). Trimming shortened V by 3 bases and J by 6 bases, and 15 bases separated the two germline ends. The germline CDR1 and CDR2 sequences are LNHDA and SQIVND (reference sequence). This CDR3 contains 15 residues. The CDR3 protein is CASSMEDGTGQPQHF. The CDR3 bases are TGTGCCAGTAGTATGGAAGATGGGACCGGTCAGCCCCAGCATTTT.

The rearrangement links TRBV27 to TRBJ1-5; a weak D match, TRBD1 (5 bases). This CDR3 has 15 amino acids. The V end lost 3 bases, the J end lost 0 bases, and 9 bases lay between the germline ends. Germline loops: CDR1 MNHEY, CDR2 SMNVEV (reference sequence). CDR3 sequence reads: CASSFSQGSNQPQHF. The CDR3 bases are TGTGCCAGCAGTTTTAGTCAGGGTAGCAATCAGCCCCAGCATTTT.

Relative to its sample, this clone is medium-sized. The chain combines TRBV6-5 with TRBJ2-3; D is possibly TRBD2 (7 bases). Per germline, CDR1 MNHEY and CDR2 SVGAGI. The CDR3 runs 16 residues. The V end was cut by 2 bases, the J end by 0 bases, with 12 bases between. CDR3 loop: CASSYLAGASTDTQYF. The CDR3 DNA is TGTGCCAGCAGTTACCTTGCGGGGGCCAGCACAGATACGCAGTATTTT.

The chain recombines TRBV25-1 with TRBJ1-2, with D possibly matching TRBD1 (6 bases). From germline, CDR1 is MGHDK and CDR2 SYGVNS. The length of the CDR3 is 13 residues. V gave up 5 bases and J gave up 6 bases, with 13 bases separating them. DNA for the CDR3: TGTGCCAGCAGTCTTACAGGGCAAGATGGCTACACCTTC. This encodes CASSLTGQDGYTF.

The chain has TRBV6-6 and TRBJ1-3, with a tentative D call TRBD1 (6 bases). The germline CDR1 and CDR2 sequences are MNHNY and SVGAGI (reference sequence). Trimming took off 5 bases at V and 2 bases at J, with 13 bases between the two ends. The CDR3 is 15 amino acids. CDR3 nucleotides: TGTGCCAGCAGTCCCACCAGGACAGCTGGAAACACCATATATTTT. As protein: CASSPTRTAGNTIYF.

Sample share makes this clone medium-sized. The chain recombines TRBV5-6 with TRBJ2-7; D not resolved. V shed 0 bases and J shed 3 bases, with 1 base lying between them. The length of the CDR3 is 11 residues. The V gene's germline CDR1 is SGHDT and CDR2 YYEEEE. The CDR3 loop reads CASSLDYEQYF. CDR3 bases: TGTGCCAGCAGCTTGGACTACGAGCAGTACTTC.

This clone turned up a few times. The V call is TRBV6-5, the J call TRBJ2-7, with D possibly being TRBD1 (6 bases). The germline gives CDR1 MNHEY, CDR2 SVGAGI. Deletions cut 2 bases from V and 3 bases from J, with 8 bases between. This CDR3 spans 13 amino acids. The CDR3 loop reads CASSYGTIYEQYF. The CDR3 bases are TGTGCCAGCAGTTACGGGACAATCTACGAGCAGTACTTC.

This clone showed up just a few times. The chain combines TRBV27 with TRBJ2-1; TRBD2 agrees at 9 bases. The CDR3 spans 15 residues. J gave up 6 bases and V 3 bases, and 6 bases lay outside the gene matches. Per the germline V gene, CDR1 is MNHEY and CDR2 is SMNVEV (reference sequence). DNA of the CDR3: TGTGCCAGCAGTTTGTCGGCTAGCGGGGCCAATGAGCAGTTCTTC. This encodes CASSLSASGANEQFF.

This chain joins TRBV13 and TRBJ2-1; D not resolved. Looked up from germline, CDR1 is PRHDT and CDR2 is FYEKMQ (reference sequence). The CDR3 covers 14 residues. V lost 3 bases to trimming and J lost 10 bases, with 16 bases between them. CDR3 in amino acids: CASSFHLPYSEQFF. The CDR3 region has the DNA TGTGCCAGCAGCTTCCACCTACCCTACTCCGAGCAGTTCTTC.

This clone was detected only a few times. J is TRBJ2-1 and V is TRBV7-2; the D call may be TRBD1 or TRBD2 (6 bases each). CDR1 is SGHTA, CDR2 FQGNSA, per germline. The CDR3 runs to 15 residues. V lost 6 bases and J lost 3, with 15 bases in between. In DNA form, the CDR3 reads TGTGCCAGCAGGGGGGGAGGCAGGGGCTACAATGAGCAGTTCTTC. Its translation: CASRGGGRGYNEQFF.

The chain carries TRBV4-1 and TRBJ2-3; possible D gene TRBD2, 6 bases. Germline V gene sequence: CDR1 MGHRA, CDR2 YSYEKL. Trimming left V 0 bases short and J 4 bases short, with 8 bases between. The CDR3 is 14 amino acids. CDR3 DNA sequence: TGCGCCAGCAGCCAAGACCCGGGGGCAGATACGCAGTATTTT. As protein: CASSQDPGADTQYF.